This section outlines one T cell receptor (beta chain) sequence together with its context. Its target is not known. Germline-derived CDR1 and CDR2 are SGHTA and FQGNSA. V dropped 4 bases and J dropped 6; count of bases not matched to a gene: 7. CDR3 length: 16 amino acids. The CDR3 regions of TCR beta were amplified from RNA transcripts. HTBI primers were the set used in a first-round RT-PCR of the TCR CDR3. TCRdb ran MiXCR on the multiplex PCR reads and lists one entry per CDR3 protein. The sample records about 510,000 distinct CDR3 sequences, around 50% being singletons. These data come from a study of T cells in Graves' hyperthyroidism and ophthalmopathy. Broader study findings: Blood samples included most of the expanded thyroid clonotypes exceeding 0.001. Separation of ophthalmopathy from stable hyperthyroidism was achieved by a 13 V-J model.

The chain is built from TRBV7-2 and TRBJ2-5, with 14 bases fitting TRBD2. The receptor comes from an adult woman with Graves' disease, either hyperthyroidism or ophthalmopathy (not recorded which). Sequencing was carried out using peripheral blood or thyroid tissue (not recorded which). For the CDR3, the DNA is TGTGCCAGCAGCTCGCCGGGACTAGCGGGGGCGCAGACCCAGTACTTC. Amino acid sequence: CASSSPGLAGAQTQYF.